The TCR beta chain described here comes from a study of breast tumors, draining lymph nodes, adjacent tissues. Overall study findings and caveats: Luminal-like breast cancer showed significantly greater tumor-nontumor repertoire similarity than basal-like breast cancer did. Tumor TCR diversity was below lymph nodes but above nontumor tissue. The data were judged consistent with most tumor T cells coming from lymph node and expanding in tumor.

V lost 5 bases, J lost 6 bases, and 9 bases lay in between. The CDR3 consists of 13 residues. CDR1 and CDR2 (germline): KGHDR, SFDVKD. This clonotype was seen repeatedly, ten times or more. Its specificity is unknown. TCRdb redid the calling of the multiplex PCR reads with MiXCR, one entry per CDR3 protein. Of some 150,000 distinct CDR3 sequences in the sample, around 35% were seen once. Breast cancer patients provided tissue from their axillary draining lymph nodes. The chain is built from TRBV24-1 and TRBJ2-2, with D hard to call. The material sequenced was axillary lymph node tissue. This TCR was sampled from a female donor with breast cancer. Some clones in this sample may be carry-over from other donors' samples. This CDR3 is CATSATRAGELFF. The DNA of the CDR3 is TGTGCCACCAGTGCGACCCGGGCCGGGGAGCTGTTTTTT.